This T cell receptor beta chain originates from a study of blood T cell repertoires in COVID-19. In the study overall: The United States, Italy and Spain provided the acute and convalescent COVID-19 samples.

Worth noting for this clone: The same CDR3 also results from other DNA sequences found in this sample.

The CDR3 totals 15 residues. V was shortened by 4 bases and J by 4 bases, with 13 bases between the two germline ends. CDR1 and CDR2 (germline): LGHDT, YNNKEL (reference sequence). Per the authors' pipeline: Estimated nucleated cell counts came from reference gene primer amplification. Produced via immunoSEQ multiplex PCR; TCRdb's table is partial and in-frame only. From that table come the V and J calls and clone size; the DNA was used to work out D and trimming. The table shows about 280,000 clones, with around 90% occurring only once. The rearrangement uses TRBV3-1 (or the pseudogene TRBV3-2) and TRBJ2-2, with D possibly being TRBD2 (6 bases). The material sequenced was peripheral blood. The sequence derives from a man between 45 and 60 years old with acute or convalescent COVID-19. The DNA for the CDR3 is TGTGCCAGCAGCCTGGGGGGAGCCCGCACCGGGGAGCTGTTTTTT. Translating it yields CASSLGGARTGELFF.